These T cell receptor beta chains were read from a single sample in a study of cytotoxic CD8 clonotypes in ibrutinib-treated CLL. TCRdb keeps only in-frame clones here, not all; method: immunoSEQ multiplex PCR. Of around 200,000 clones in the sample, around 70% were seen once. The sequencing used PBMCs, collected after 12 months of ibrutinib treatment. The receptors here all came from a human donor with chronic lymphocytic leukemia. Both conserved end residues are part of each CDR3. D genes are given only for firm matches. Size is stated for part of the rows, as once, few or many counts, or as a class when the clone is expanded.

D gene: NA
V gene: TRBV25-1
clone size: NA
J gene: TRBJ1-2
CDR3 protein: CASSETGRGRGYTF
CDR3 DNA: TGTGCCAGCAGTGAAACCGGCAGGGGCAGGGGCTACACCTTC

D gene: NA
V gene: TRBV29-1
clone size: once
J gene: TRBJ2-4
CDR3 protein: CSVAELEGAKNIQYF
CDR3 DNA: TGCAGCGTTGCTGAGCTGGAGGGGGCCAAAAACATTCAGTACTTC

D gene: TRBD2
V gene: TRBV2
clone size: NA
J gene: TRBJ2-7
CDR3 protein: CASIRMLADHSYEQYF
CDR3 DNA: TGTGCCAGCATCCGAATGCTAGCGGACCACTCCTACGAGCAGTACTTC

D gene: TRBD1
V gene: TRBV29-1
clone size: once
J gene: TRBJ1-2
CDR3 protein: CSVVNFAGQGSGYTF
CDR3 DNA: TGCAGCGTCGTTAATTTCGCGGGACAGGGGTCTGGCTACACCTTC

D gene: NA
V gene: TRBV2
clone size: NA
J gene: TRBJ2-6
CDR3 protein: CASTGQPTSGANVLTF
CDR3 DNA: TGTGCCAGCACTGGACAGCCGACCTCTGGGGCCAACGTCCTGACTTTC

D gene: NA
V gene: TRBV10-3
clone size: few
J gene: TRBJ1-4
CDR3 protein: CAISQRGTEPKLFF
CDR3 DNA: TGTGCCATCAGCCAAAGGGGGACGGAGCCGAAACTGTTTTTT

D gene: NA
V gene: TRBV6-1
clone size: NA
J gene: TRBJ2-7
CDR3 protein: CASSEAGHEQYF
CDR3 DNA: TGTGCCAGCAGTGAAGCAGGACACGAGCAGTACTTC

D gene: NA
V gene: TRBV5-1
clone size: NA
J gene: TRBJ2-6
CDR3 protein: CASSLGNRGGANVLTF
CDR3 DNA: TGCGCCAGCAGCTTGGGCAACCGGGGAGGGGCCAACGTCCTGACTTTC

D gene: NA
V gene: TRBV18
clone size: NA
J gene: TRBJ1-3
CDR3 protein: CASSPPMQGGNTIYF
CDR3 DNA: TGTGCCAGCTCACCACCGATGCAGGGTGGAAACACCATATATTTT

D gene: NA
V gene: TRBV27
clone size: NA
J gene: TRBJ2-5
CDR3 protein: CASSLLGMGDQETQYF
CDR3 DNA: TGTGCCAGCAGTTTATTGGGAATGGGAGACCAAGAGACCCAGTACTTC

D gene: NA
V gene: TRBV6-5
clone size: NA
J gene: TRBJ1-2
CDR3 protein: CASSPTTGYTF
CDR3 DNA: TGTGCCAGCAGCCCCACGACAGGCTACACCTTC

D gene: TRBD2
V gene: TRBV29-1
clone size: NA
J gene: TRBJ2-1
CDR3 protein: CSSWRGGQDEQFF
CDR3 DNA: TGCAGCTCTTGGCGGGGGGGCCAGGATGAGCAGTTCTTC

D gene: TRBD1
V gene: TRBV6-5
clone size: NA
J gene: TRBJ2-1
CDR3 protein: CASKRDRLDNEQFF
CDR3 DNA: TGTGCCAGCAAAAGGGACAGGTTAGACAATGAGCAGTTCTTC